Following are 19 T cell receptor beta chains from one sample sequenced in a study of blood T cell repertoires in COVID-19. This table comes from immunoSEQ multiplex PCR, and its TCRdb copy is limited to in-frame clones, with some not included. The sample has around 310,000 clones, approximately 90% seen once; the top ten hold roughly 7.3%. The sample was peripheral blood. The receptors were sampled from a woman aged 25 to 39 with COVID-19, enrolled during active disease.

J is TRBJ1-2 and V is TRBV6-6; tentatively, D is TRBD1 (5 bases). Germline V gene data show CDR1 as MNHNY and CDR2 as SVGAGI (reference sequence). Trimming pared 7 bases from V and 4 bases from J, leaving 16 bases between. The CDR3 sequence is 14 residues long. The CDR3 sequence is CASTTAPTFYGYTF. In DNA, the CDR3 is TGTGCCAGCACGACAGCGCCGACTTTCTATGGCTACACCTTC.

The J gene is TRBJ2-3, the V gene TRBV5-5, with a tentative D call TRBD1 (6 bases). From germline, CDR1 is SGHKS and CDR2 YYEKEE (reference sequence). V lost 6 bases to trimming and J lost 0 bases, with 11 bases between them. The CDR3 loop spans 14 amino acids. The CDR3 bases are TGTGCCAGCACCCGAGGGGGTAGCACAGATACGCAGTATTTT. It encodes CASTRGGSTDTQYF. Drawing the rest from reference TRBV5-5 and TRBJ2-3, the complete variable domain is DAGVTQSPTHLIKTRGQQVTLRCSPISGHKSVSWYQQVLGQGPQFIFQYYEKEERGRGNFPDRFSARQFPNYSSELNVNALLLGDSALYLCASTRGGSTDTQYFGPGTRLTVL.

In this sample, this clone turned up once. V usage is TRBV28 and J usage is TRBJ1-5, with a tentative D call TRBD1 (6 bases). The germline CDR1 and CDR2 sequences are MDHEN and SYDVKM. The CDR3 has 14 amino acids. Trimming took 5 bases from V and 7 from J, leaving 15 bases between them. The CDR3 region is CASSPHPGGQPQHF. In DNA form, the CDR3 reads TGTGCCAGCAGTCCTCACCCGGGGGGCCAGCCCCAGCATTTT.

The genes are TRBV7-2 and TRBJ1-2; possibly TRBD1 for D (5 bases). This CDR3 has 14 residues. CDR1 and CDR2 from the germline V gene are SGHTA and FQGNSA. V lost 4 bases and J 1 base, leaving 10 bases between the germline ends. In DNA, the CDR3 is TGTGCCAGCAGCTACCAGGGAAGTAACTATGGCTACACCTTC. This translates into CASSYQGSNYGYTF.

CDR3 protein: CASSFGQGLAGNQPQHF. CDR3 coding DNA: TGTGCCAGCAGCTTCGGTCAGGGCCTAGCGGGCAATCAGCCCCAGCATTTT. The chain combines TRBV11-2 with TRBJ1-5; TRBD1 might be the D (5 bases). V lost 3 bases and J lost 2, with 17 bases in between. The CDR3 has 17 amino acids. The germline V gene has CDR1 SGHAT and CDR2 FQNNGV.

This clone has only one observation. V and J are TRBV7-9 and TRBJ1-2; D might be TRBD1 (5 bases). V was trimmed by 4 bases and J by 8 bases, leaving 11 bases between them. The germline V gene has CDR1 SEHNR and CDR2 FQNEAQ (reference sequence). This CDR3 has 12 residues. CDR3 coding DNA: TGTGCCAGCAGCTCCAGGGTAGAGGGCTACACCTTC. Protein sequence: CASSSRVEGYTF.

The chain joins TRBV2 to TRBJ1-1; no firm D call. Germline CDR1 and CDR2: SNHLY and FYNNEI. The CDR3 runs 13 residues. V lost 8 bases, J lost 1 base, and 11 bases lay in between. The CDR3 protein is CASGREGNTEAFF. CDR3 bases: TGTGCCAGCGGAAGGGAGGGGAACACTGAAGCTTTCTTT.

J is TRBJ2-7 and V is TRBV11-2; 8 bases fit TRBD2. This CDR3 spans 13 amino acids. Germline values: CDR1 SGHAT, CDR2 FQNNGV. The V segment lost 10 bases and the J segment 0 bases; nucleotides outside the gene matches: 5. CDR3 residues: CATKRGTSYEQYF. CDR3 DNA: TGTGCCACAAAGCGGGGGACCTCCTACGAGCAGTACTTC.

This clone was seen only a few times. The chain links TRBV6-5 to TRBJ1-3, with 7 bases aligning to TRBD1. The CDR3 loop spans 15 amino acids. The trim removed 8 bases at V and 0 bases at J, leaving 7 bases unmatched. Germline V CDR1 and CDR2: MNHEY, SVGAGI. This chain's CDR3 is CASSRGMSSGNTIYF. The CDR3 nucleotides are TGTGCCAGCTCCAGGGGGATGAGCTCTGGAAACACCATATATTTT.

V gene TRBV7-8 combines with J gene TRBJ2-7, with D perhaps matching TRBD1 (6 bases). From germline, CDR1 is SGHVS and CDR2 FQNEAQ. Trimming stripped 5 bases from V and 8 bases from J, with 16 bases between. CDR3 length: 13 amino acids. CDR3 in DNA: TGTGCCAGCAGCCCCTTCCAGGGGAGTCAGCAGTACTTC. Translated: CASSPFQGSQQYF.

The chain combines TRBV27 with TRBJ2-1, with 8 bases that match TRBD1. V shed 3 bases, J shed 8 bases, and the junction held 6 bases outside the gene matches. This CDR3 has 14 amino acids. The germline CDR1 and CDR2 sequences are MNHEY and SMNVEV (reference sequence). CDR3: CASSLNRGFDEQFF. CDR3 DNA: TGTGCCAGCAGTTTGAACAGGGGGTTTGATGAGCAGTTCTTC.

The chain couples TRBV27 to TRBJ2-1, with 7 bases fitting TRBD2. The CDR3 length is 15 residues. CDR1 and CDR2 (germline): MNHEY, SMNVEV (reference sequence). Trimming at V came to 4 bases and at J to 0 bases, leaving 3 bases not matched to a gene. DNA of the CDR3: TGTGCCAGCAGTTATGGACTAGACTCCTACAATGAGCAGTTCTTC. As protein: CASSYGLDSYNEQFF.

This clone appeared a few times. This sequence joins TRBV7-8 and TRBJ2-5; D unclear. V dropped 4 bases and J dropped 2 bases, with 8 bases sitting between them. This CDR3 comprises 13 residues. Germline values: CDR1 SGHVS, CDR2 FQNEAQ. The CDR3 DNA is TGTGCCAGCAGCTCGCGCCCTCAAGAGACCCAGTACTTC. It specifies CASSSRPQETQYF.

This CDR3 is CASSPSVAGNEQFF. For the CDR3, the DNA is TGTGCCAGCTCACCATCGGTGGCAGGGAATGAGCAGTTCTTC. The chain carries TRBV18 and TRBJ2-1, with D tentatively TRBD1 (5 bases). Germline values: CDR1 KGHSH, CDR2 LQKENI. The CDR3 totals 14 residues. V was clipped by 2 bases and J by 7 bases, with 12 bases between them.

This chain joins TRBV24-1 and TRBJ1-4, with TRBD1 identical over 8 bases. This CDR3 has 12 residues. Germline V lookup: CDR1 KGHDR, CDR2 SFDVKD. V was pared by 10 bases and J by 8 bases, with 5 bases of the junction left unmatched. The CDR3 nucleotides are TGTGCCACTCGACAGGGGAACGAAAAACTGTTTTTT. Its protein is CATRQGNEKLFF.

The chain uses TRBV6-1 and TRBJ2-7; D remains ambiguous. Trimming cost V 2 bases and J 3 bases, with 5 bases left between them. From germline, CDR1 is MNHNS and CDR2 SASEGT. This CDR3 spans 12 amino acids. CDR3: CASSELSYEQYF. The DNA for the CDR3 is TGTGCCAGCAGTGAACTCAGCTACGAGCAGTACTTC.

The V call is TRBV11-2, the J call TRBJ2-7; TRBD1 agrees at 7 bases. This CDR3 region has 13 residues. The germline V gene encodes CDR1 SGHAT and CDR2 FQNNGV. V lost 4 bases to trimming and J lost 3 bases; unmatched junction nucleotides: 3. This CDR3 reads CASSWTGLYEQYF. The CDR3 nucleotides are TGTGCCAGCAGCTGGACAGGCCTCTACGAGCAGTACTTC.

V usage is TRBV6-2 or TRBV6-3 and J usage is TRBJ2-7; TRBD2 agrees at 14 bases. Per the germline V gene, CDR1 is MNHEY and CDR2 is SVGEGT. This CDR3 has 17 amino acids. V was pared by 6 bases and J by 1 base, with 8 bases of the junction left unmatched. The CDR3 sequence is CASSTGTSGRRSYEQYF. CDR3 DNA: TGTGCCAGCAGCACCGGGACTAGCGGGAGAAGATCCTACGAGCAGTACTTC.

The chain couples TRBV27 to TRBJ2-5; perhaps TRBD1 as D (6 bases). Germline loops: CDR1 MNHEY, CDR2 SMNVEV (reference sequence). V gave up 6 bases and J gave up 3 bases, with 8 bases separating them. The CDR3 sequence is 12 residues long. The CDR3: CASRRGKETQYF. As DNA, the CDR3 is TGTGCCAGCAGAAGGGGGAAAGAGACCCAGTACTTC.